Here is one TCR beta chain with its context. What it binds is unknown. The data were taken from a study of neoadjuvant nivolumab and ipilimumab in lung cancer. Overall study results and limits: Resected tumors had greater TCR richness and clonality than uninvolved lung.

The CDR3 is 13 amino acids. V shed 2 bases and J shed 7 bases, with 11 bases lying between them. Germline V gene sequence: CDR1 SQVTM, CDR2 ANQGSEA. Data came from immunoSEQ multiplex PCR; TCRdb stores just in-frame clones and leaves some out. The table includes 8,000 to 10,000 clones, approximately 80% detected once. This sequence originates from an adult with non-small cell lung cancer. This chain joins TRBV29-1 and TRBJ2-2; D perhaps matches TRBD2 (5 bases). Sequenced here: tumor tissue, sampled after neoadjuvant nivolumab, alone or with ipilimumab, at or shortly before surgery. The CDR3: CSVERPGIGELFF. CDR3 sequence (DNA): TGCAGCGTTGAACGACCCGGGATCGGGGAGCTGTTTTTT.